The 16 T cell receptor beta chains below come from one sample, sequenced in a study of T-cell memory formation after mild COVID-19. TCRdb re-called the 5' RACE reads through MiXCR, storing one row per CDR3 protein. The sample lists about 260,000 distinct CDR3 sequences; around 8% were seen once. Sequencing input: PBMCs or a T cell subset sorted from them (not recorded which). These receptors all come from a young man who had mild COVID-19 (a few samples of this study predate the infection). Cell type and time point are not known.

This clonotype has just a few counts. Mismatch with germline at one junction end may stem from a read error. The chain joins TRBV6-5 to TRBJ2-1; D remains unclear. The CDR3 length is 15 residues. Germline CDR1 is MNHEY and CDR2 is SVGAGI. CDR3 region: CASSSSESPYSEQFF. As DNA, the CDR3 is TGTGCCAGCAGTTCCAGCGAATCTCCTTACAGTGAGCAGTTCTTC.

The rearrangement joins TRBV7-2 to TRBJ1-2, with D perhaps TRBD1 (6 bases). From germline, CDR1 is SGHTA and CDR2 FQGNSA. This CDR3 spans 16 amino acids. Between the trimmed V and J ends, which lost 5 bases and 8 bases, there was a span of 24 bases. The DNA for the CDR3 is TGTGCCAGCAGCCAGGGAGCCCGACAGGTGGTTTGGGGCTACACCTTC. Translating it yields CASSQGARQVVWGYTF.

This CDR3 is CATSLMGELFF. The DNA for the CDR3 is TGTGCCACGTCTCTTATGGGGGAGCTGTTTTTT. V is TRBV10-3 and J is TRBJ2-2; D not resolved. V shed 10 bases and J shed 8 bases, with 11 bases lying between them. From germline, CDR1 is ENHRY and CDR2 SYGVKD. The CDR3 is made up of 11 amino acids.

The chain links TRBV29-1 to TRBJ2-1; 11 bases line up with TRBD1. The CDR3 consists of 15 residues. The germline gives CDR1 SQVTM, CDR2 ANQGSEA. The ends lost 7 bases at V and 5 bases at J; junction bases unmatched: 10. CDR3 DNA sequence: TGCAGCGCCGATAGTAGGGACAGGGGGGACAATGAGCAGTTCTTC. Translating gives CSADSRDRGDNEQFF.

This chain connects TRBV7-8 to TRBJ1-5; the match to TRBD1 covers 8 bases. Per the germline V gene, CDR1 is SGHVS and CDR2 is FQNEAQ. This CDR3 region has 18 residues. J was trimmed by 3 bases and V by 4 bases; bases with no gene match: 14. This chain's CDR3 is CASSSGSWTGSLNQPQHF. The DNA of the CDR3 is TGTGCCAGCAGCTCCGGCTCTTGGACAGGGAGTCTCAATCAGCCCCAGCATTTT.

This clonotype has only a few counts. This chain links TRBV7-2 with TRBJ2-1; TRBD2 might be the D (7 bases). The CDR3 runs to 15 residues. V was cut by 1 base and J by 4 bases, with 11 bases left in between. Germline V gene lookup returns CDR1 SGHTA and CDR2 FQGNSA. DNA of the CDR3: TGTGCCAGCAGCTTAGGTCGGGGGGCATACAATGAGCAGTTCTTC. This translates into CASSLGRGAYNEQFF.

This clonotype was seen a handful of times. The rearrangement joins TRBV19 to TRBJ2-3; TRBD1 matches 8 bases. The V segment lost 5 bases and the J segment 6 bases; nucleotides outside the gene matches: 10. The CDR3 loop spans 15 amino acids. Per the germline V gene, CDR1 is LNHDA and CDR2 is SQIVND (reference sequence). The CDR3 protein is CASSLADRGYDTQYF. The CDR3 DNA reads TGTGCCAGTAGTCTCGCTGACAGGGGATACGATACGCAGTATTTT.

In this sample, this clonotype turned up a few times. The chain combines TRBV23-1 with TRBJ1-1; 7 bases are shared with TRBD1. TRBV23-1 is sorted into the ORF group, with uncertain function. V lost 2 bases and J lost 10; bases outside the gene matches: 4. The CDR3 loop spans 12 amino acids. The CDR3 sequence: CASSQRGRGAFF. The CDR3 DNA is TGCGCCAGCAGTCAAAGGGGGCGAGGAGCTTTCTTT.

The chain uses TRBV7-2 and TRBJ1-2; weak D call: TRBD1 (5 bases). Germline CDR1 SGHTA, CDR2 FQGNSA. Deletions cut 1 base from V and 6 bases from J, with 9 bases between. This CDR3 spans 13 amino acids. CDR3 loop: CASSLVGGNGYTF. The CDR3 bases are TGTGCCAGCAGCTTAGTTGGGGGAAATGGCTACACCTTC.

This clonotype was counted ten times or more. V gene TRBV4-3 combines with J gene TRBJ2-1; 11 bases fit TRBD2. The CDR3 is 13 residues long. The V and J ends lost 7 bases and 8 bases, in that order; junction bases with no gene match: 4. CDR1 and CDR2 (germline): LGHNA, YSLEER. In nucleotides, the CDR3 is TGCGCCAGCAAGACTAGCGGGGCGGATGAGCAGTTCTTC. Translation gives CASKTSGADEQFF.

This clonotype was picked up many times. The chain recombines TRBV7-2 with TRBJ1-2; the D gene is possibly TRBD1 (6 bases). The length of the CDR3 is 13 residues. Per the germline V gene, CDR1 is SGHTA and CDR2 is FQGNSA. V was shortened by 5 bases and J by 5 bases, with 12 bases between the two germline ends. For the CDR3, the DNA is TGTGCCAGCAGCCCCCAGGGGCAGTATGGCTACACCTTC. Its translation is CASSPQGQYGYTF.

This clonotype was observed many times. V usage is TRBV5-1 and J usage is TRBJ2-3; TRBD1 agrees at 7 bases. The CDR3 spans 15 residues. With V trimmed by 0 bases and J by 2 bases, 3 bases remained unmatched. Germline CDR1 and CDR2: SGHRS and YFSETQ. CDR3: CASSLGQGDTDTQYF. The CDR3 nucleotides read TGCGCCAGCAGCTTGGGACAGGGTGACACAGATACGCAGTATTTT. Full variable domain (rest looked up from reference TRBV5-1 and TRBJ2-3): KAGVTQTPRYLIKTRGQQVTLSCSPISGHRSVSWYQQTPGQGLQFLFEYFSETQRNKGNFPGRFSGRQFSNSRSEMNVSTLELGDSALYLCASSLGQGDTDTQYFGPGTRLTVL.

In this sample, this clonotype turned up many times. This chain joins TRBV7-9 and TRBJ2-1; D gene ambiguous. The germline V gene has CDR1 SEHNR and CDR2 FQNEAQ (reference sequence). Trimming pared 3 bases from V and 7 bases from J, leaving 4 bases between. CDR3 length: 11 amino acids. This chain's CDR3 is CASSFVNEQFF. CDR3 bases: TGTGCCAGCAGCTTTGTTAATGAGCAGTTCTTC.

The chain recombines TRBV6-6 with TRBJ1-4; TRBD1 might be the D (6 bases). The length of the CDR3 is 15 residues. V was cut by 5 bases and J by 4 bases, with 14 bases left in between. CDR1 MNHNY and CDR2 SVGAGI come from the germline V gene (reference sequence). The CDR3 loop reads CASSTPTGGNEKLFF. The CDR3, as DNA: TGTGCCAGCAGTACCCCGACAGGTGGTAATGAAAAACTGTTTTTT.

V is TRBV7-2 and J is TRBJ1-2; 10 positions match TRBD1. Germline CDR1 is SGHTA and CDR2 is FQGNSA. CDR3 length equals 14 residues. After removal of 5 bases from V and 8 bases from J, the junction contained 8 bases not matched to a gene. The CDR3 reads CASSPLGTGVGYTF. In DNA form, the CDR3 reads TGTGCCAGCAGCCCCCTTGGGACAGGGGTCGGCTACACCTTC.

Written as DNA, the CDR3 is TGTGCCAGCAGCGTAGATCCGGAGACCCAGTACTTC. Residues: CASSVDPETQYF. V is TRBV9 and J is TRBJ2-5; the D is unclear. The CDR3 has 12 amino acids. V was shortened by 0 bases and J by 5 bases, with 5 bases between the two germline ends. CDR1 and CDR2 from the germline V gene are SGDLS and YYNGEE.